These T cell receptor beta chains were read from a single sample in a study of T cell repertoires in cytomegalovirus infection. For these receptors, no antigen is known. TCRdb reanalysed the reads using MiXCR and keeps one entry per CDR3 protein. The profile covers hundreds of thousands of distinct CDR3 sequences, with roughly 33% appearing a single time and 15% to 20% taken by the ten largest. The source material was cultured PBMCs, sampled from culture after CMV antigen stimulation. The receptor set was obtained from a human donor in good health (CMV status not recorded). Some clones in this sample may be carry-over from other donors' samples. Both conserved end residues are part of each CDR3. D genes are given only for firm matches. Not every row has a clone size; where given, it reads once, few, many or a size class.

D gene	V gene	J gene	clone size	CDR3 DNA	CDR3 protein
.	TRBV7-9	TRBJ1-2	.	TGTGCCAGCAGCACTCCAACCCGGAGGGGCTATGGCTACACCTTC	CASSTPTRRGYGYTF
.	TRBV2	TRBJ1-5	.	TGTGCCAGCAGTGGGGTAGGGGGACTTGATCAGCCCCAGCATTTT	CASSGVGGLDQPQHF
.	TRBV7-2	TRBJ2-5	many	TGTGCCAGCAGCTTAGGGGCCAGTCAAGTGCTTCCCGTACAAGAGACCCAGTACTTC	CASSLGASQVLPVQETQYF
.	TRBV29-1	TRBJ2-5	.	TGCAGCGTATGGACAGACCACAGGGAGACCCAGTACTTC	CSVWTDHRETQYF
TRBD2	TRBV7-8	TRBJ2-1	many	TGTGCCAGCAGCTTAGTCCCAGACGGGAGGGCGAGGACCTACAATGAGCAGTTCTTC	CASSLVPDGRARTYNEQFF
.	TRBV6-1	TRBJ1-2	.	TGTGCCAGCAGTTACCAACCCCTAGGCGGGCGCGGCGATGGCTACACCTTC	CASSYQPLGGRGDGYTF
TRBD2	TRBV4-1	TRBJ2-3	.	TGCGCCAGCAGCCAAAGCGGACTAGCGGGTGACACAGATACGCAGTATTTT	CASSQSGLAGDTDTQYF
.	TRBV15	TRBJ1-1	.	TGTGCCACCAGCAGACCCCGGGGGGTTGAAGCTTTCTTT	CATSRPRGVEAFF
TRBD1	TRBV27	TRBJ1-5	.	TGTGCCAGCAGTTTCCGGGACAGGGGGCCCCAGCATTTT	CASSFRDRGPQHF
TRBD2	TRBV7-6	TRBJ2-1	.	TGTGCCAGCAGCTTAGATCTAGCGGCCAACAATGAGCAGTTCTTC	CASSLDLAANNEQFF
.	TRBV6-5	TRBJ1-1	.	TGTGCCAGCAGTTACGCGGATGGGCTTGAAGCTTTCTTT	CASSYADGLEAFF
TRBD1	TRBV15	TRBJ1-5	.	TGTGCCACCAGCGTCGACAGGGGCGGCAATCAGCCCCAGCATTTT	CATSVDRGGNQPQHF
.	TRBV12-3/TRBV12-4	TRBJ1-2	.	TGTGCCAGCAGCCGCCGAGGGACCGACTTTAACTATGGCTACACCTTC	CASSRRGTDFNYGYTF
.	TRBV29-1	TRBJ2-7	once	TGCAGCGTTCCTCAGGACCGGAGTACCTACGAGCAGTACTTC	CSVPQDRSTYEQYF
.	TRBV10-3	TRBJ2-7	.	TGTGCCATCAGAATGGACGGACTCTACGAGCAGTACTTC	CAIRMDGLYEQYF
.	TRBV12-3/TRBV12-4	TRBJ1-3	.	TGTGCCAGCAGGAAGACAGCGACTGGAAACACCATATATTTT	CASRKTATGNTIYF